Below, one TCR beta chain is given with its context. Only in-frame clones appear in the TCRdb table, and some are missing; sequencing was by immunoSEQ multiplex PCR. Seen here are 75,000 to 100,000 clones, approximately 85% observed once, and the top ten hold around 1.4%. The CDR3 sequence is 13 residues long. The germline V and J ends were trimmed by 3 bases and 6 bases, with 11 bases remaining between them. Germline V gene sequence: CDR1 ENHRY, CDR2 SYGVKD. This record belongs to a study of graft-versus-host responses after intestinal transplantation. About the study: Induction using anti-thymocyte globulin, followed by tacrolimus and steroids for around 3 years, was given to all recipients.

The input for sequencing was PBMCs, taken 255 days after intestinal transplant. The chain links TRBV10-3 to TRBJ2-5, with no clear D. This clonotype was sampled from a human patient who received an intestinal transplant, so some T cells may come from the graft donor. CDR3 amino acids: CAISDGEGQTQYF. In DNA, the CDR3 is TGTGCCATCAGTGATGGGGAAGGGCAGACCCAGTACTTC.